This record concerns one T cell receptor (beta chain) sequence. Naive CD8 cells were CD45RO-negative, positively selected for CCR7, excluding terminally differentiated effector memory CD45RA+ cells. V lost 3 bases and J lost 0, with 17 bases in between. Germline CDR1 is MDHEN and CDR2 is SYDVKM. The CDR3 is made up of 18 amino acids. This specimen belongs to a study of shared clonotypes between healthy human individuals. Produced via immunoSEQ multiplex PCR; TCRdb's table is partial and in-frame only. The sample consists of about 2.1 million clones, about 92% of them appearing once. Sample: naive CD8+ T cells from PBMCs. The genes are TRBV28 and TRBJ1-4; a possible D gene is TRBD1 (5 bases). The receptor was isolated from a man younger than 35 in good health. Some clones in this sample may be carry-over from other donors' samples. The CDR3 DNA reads TGTGCCAGCAGTTTGGGGCCAGCGACTTTCGCAACTAATGAAAAACTGTTTTTT. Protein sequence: CASSLGPATFATNEKLFF.